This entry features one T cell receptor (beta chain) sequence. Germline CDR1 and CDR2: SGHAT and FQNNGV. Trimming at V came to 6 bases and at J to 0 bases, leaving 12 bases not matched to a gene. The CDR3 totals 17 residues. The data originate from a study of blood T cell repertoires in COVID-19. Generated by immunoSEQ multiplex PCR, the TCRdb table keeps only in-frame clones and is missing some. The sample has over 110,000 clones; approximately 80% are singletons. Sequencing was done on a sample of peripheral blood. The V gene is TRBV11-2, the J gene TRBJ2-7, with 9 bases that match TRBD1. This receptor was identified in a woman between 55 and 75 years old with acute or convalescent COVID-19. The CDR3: CASRDSQGQGFSYEQYF. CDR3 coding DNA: TGTGCCAGCAGGGACTCGCAGGGACAGGGATTCTCCTACGAGCAGTACTTC.